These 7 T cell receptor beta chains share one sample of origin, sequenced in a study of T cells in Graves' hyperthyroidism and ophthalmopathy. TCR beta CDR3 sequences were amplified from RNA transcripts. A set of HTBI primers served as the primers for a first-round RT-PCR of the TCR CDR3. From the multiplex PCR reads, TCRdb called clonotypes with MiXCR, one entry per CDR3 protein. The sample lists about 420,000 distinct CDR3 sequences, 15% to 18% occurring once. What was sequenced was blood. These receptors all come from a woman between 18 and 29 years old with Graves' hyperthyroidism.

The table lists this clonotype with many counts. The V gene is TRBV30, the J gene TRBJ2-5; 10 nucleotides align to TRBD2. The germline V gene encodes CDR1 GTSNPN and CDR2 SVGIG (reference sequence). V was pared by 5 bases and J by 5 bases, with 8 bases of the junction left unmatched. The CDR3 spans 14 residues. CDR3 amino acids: CAWGAGGTPETQYF. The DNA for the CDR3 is TGTGCCTGGGGAGCGGGGGGGACCCCGGAGACCCAGTACTTC.

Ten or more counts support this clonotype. CDR3 residues: CASSTPRLAGGPDTQYF. The DNA for the CDR3 is TGTGCCAGCAGCACTCCCCGACTAGCGGGAGGTCCAGATACGCAGTATTTT. The chain uses TRBV11-3 and TRBJ2-3; 13 positions agree with TRBD2. This CDR3 comprises 17 residues. The J segment lost 4 bases and the V segment lost 5 bases, leaving 9 bases of the junction unmatched. Germline V gene lookup returns CDR1 SGHNT and CDR2 YENEEA.

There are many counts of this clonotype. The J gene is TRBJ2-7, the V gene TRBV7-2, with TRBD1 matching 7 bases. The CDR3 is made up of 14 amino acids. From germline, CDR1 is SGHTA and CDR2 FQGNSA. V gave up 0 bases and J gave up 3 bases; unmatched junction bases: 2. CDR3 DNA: TGTGCCAGCAGCTTAGCGGGACAGATCTACGAGCAGTACTTC. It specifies CASSLAGQIYEQYF.

The CDR3 nucleotides are TGTGCCAGCAGTGGGACAGGGGGCTTGGATTCACCCCTCCACTTT. This sequence encodes CASSGTGGLDSPLHF. This chain uses TRBV12-3 or TRBV12-4 with TRBJ1-6; TRBD1 aligns across 12 bases. The CDR3 covers 15 residues. J gave up 8 bases and V 5 bases, and 4 bases lay outside the gene matches.

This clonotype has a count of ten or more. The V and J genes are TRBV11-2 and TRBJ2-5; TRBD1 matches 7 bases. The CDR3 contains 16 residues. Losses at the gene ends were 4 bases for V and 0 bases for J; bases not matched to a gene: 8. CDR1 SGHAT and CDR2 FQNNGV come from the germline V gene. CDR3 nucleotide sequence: TGTGCCAGCAGCTCGACAGGGTGGGGAAACCAAGAGACCCAGTACTTC. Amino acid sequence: CASSSTGWGNQETQYF.

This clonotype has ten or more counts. In DNA, the CDR3 is TGTGCCAGCAGTTATACGGCAGGGGGCACGTACGAGCAGTACTTC. Translation: CASSYTAGGTYEQYF. The V call is TRBV6-1, the J call TRBJ2-7; 8 positions match TRBD1. Germline V gene data show CDR1 as MNHNS and CDR2 as SASEGT. Unmatched junction bases numbered 10, after V lost 5 bases and J lost 4 bases. The CDR3 loop spans 15 amino acids.

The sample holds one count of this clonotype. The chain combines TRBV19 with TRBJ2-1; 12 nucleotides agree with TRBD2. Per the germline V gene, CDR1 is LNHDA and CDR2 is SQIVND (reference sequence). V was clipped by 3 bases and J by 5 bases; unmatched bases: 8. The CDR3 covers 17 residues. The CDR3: CASSIELAGGRHNEQFF. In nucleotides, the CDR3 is TGTGCCAGTAGTATTGAGCTAGCGGGGGGGCGGCACAATGAGCAGTTCTTC.